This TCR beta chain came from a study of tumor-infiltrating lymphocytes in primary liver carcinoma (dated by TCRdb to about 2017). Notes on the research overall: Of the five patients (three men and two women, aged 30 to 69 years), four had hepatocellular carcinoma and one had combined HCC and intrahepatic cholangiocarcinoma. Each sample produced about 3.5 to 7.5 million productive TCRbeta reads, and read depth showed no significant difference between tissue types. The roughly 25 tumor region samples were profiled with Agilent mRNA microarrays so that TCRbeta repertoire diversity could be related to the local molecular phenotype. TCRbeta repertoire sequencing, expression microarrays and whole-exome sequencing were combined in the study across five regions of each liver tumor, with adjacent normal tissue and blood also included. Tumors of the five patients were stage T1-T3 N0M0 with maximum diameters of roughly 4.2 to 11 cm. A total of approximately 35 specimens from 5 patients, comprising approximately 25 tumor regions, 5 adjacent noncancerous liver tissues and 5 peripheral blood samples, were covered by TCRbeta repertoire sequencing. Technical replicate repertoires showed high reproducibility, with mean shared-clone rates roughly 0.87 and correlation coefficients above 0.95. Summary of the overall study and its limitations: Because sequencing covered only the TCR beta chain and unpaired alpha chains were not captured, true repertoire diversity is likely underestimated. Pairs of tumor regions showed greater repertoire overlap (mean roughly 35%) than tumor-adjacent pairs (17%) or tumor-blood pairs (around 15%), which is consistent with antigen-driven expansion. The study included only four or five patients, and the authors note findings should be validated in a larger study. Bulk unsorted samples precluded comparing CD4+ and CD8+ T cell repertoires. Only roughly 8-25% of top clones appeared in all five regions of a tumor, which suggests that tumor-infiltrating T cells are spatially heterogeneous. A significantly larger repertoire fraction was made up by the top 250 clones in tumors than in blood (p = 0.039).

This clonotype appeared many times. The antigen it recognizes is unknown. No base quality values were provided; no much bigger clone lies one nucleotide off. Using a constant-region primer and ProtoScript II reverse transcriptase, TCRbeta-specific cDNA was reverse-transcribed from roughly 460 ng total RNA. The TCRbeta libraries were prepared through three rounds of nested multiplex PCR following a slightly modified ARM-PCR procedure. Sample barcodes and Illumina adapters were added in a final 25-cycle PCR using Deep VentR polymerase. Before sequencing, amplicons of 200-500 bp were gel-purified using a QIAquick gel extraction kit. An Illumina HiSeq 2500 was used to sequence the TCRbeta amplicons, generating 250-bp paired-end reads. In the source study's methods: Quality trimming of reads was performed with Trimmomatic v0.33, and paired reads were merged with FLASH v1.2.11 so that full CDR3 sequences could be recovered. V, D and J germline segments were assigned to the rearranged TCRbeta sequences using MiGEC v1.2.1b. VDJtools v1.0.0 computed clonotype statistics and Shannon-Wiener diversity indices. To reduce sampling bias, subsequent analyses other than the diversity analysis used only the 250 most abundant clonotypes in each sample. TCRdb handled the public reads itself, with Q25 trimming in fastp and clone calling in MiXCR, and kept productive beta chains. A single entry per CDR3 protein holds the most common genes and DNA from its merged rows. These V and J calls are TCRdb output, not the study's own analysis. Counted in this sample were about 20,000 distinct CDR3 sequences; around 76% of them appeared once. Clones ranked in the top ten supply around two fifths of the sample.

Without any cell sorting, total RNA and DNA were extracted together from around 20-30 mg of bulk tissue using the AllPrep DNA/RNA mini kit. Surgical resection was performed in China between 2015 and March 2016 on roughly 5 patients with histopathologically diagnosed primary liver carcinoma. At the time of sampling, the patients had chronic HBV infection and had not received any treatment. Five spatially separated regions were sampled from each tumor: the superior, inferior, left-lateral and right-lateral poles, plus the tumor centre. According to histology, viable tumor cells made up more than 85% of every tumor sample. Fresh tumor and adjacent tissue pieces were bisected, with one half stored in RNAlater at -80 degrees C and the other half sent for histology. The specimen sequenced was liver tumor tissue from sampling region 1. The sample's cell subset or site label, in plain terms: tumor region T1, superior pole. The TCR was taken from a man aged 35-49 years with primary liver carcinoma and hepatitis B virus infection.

This receptor has the CDR3 CSARGPAERQFF. The base sequence is TGCAGTGCTAGAGGCCCCGCGGAGCGGCAGTTCTTC. The chain couples TRBV20-1 to TRBJ2-1; no confident D gene assignment can be made. Spanning cysteine to phenylalanine, the CDR3 consists of 12 amino acids. Left in the record is the CDR3 DNA by itself, 36 bases read in frame from the first base. Relative to germline, V is 1 base shorter and J is 12 bases shorter, with 13 bases between their ends. From the germline V gene (reference sequence), CDR1 is DFQATT and CDR2 is SNEGSKA.